This T cell receptor beta chain was observed in a study of spatial heterogeneity in lung cancer. This clonotype showed up just a few times. Its antigen is unidentified. Via MiXCR, TCRdb re-called the 5' RACE reads, giving one row per CDR3 protein. The data contain 12,000 or so distinct CDR3 sequences, just over 14% of them singletons. Time point denoted: sample taken at primary tumor resection. Germline V gene sequence: CDR1 MGHRA, CDR2 YSYEKL. The CDR3 consists of 15 residues. V lost 1 base and J lost 4, with 14 bases in between. General study points: Tumor mutation counts were tracked by expanded intratumoral alpha and beta TCR counts.

The J gene is TRBJ2-7, the V gene TRBV4-1; tentative D call: TRBD1 (6 bases). The sequencing used lung tumor tissue, collected at surgery. The sequence was collected from a male donor with early-stage non-small cell lung cancer. This chain's CDR3 is CASSQARTEFYEQYF. Here the CDR3 DNA reads TGCGCCAGCAGCCAAGCCAGGACAGAGTTTTACGAGCAGTACTTC.